This TCR beta chain was captured in a study of T cell responses to AZD1222 COVID-19 vaccine. CDR1 and CDR2 from the germline V gene are MGHRA and YSYEKL. There are 18 residues in the CDR3. J gave up 5 bases and V 0 bases, and 5 bases lay outside the gene matches. Data came from immunoSEQ multiplex PCR; TCRdb stores just in-frame clones and leaves some out. This repertoire shows 150,000 to 200,000 clones, over 75% found once; its top ten account for approximately 3%. This sequence was found in an adult in good health. The sequences come from peripheral blood, collected on day 0 of AZD1222 vaccination. The chain uses TRBV4-1 and TRBJ2-2; TRBD2 agrees at 14 bases. CDR3: CASSQEGTSGGLTGELFF. CDR3 bases: TGCGCCAGCAGCCAAGAGGGGACTAGCGGGGGATTGACCGGGGAGCTGTTTTTT.